This T cell receptor beta chain was documented in a study of tumor and adjacent non-tumor tissue in lung cancer. Overall study: Histology: 12 adenocarcinoma, a couple of squamous cell carcinoma, 1 small cell lung cancer. Study-wide findings and caveats: Compared with tumor, normal lung showed significantly lower TCR diversity.

With respect to this clonotype: Antigen specificity is unknown. This clone may be a read error of a much larger clone one base away.

TCRbeta libraries were built with three rounds of nested PCR, modified from ARM-PCR. One entry per CDR3 protein results from TCRdb running MiXCR on the multiplex PCR reads. The sample includes approximately 77,000 distinct CDR3 sequences, roughly 80% of them seen just once. RNA was extracted from bulk tissue without any cell sorting. Distant lung tissue was collected more than 3 cm away from the tumor edge. The CDR3 length is 15 residues. Germline assignment: CDR1 SGHAT and CDR2 FQNNGV. The chain recombines TRBV11-2 with TRBJ2-5; D remains ambiguous. The clonotype was recovered from a man between 60 and 75 years old with non-small cell lung cancer. The sample comprised distant non-tumor lung tissue. CDR3 DNA sequence: TGTGCCAGCAGCCCGATCATTCAACCTTCGGAGACCAAGTACTTC. Protein: CASSPIIQPSETKYF.